This TCR beta chain was profiled in a study of PD-L1 blockade in urothelial cancer. The assay was immunoSEQ multiplex PCR, and TCRdb's table has in-frame clones only and misses some. This sample carries 75,000 to 90,000 clones, 82% of them seen once, and the ten largest clones take more than 8%. This TCR was recovered from a man aged 70-80 years with urothelial cancer. The specimen comprised PBMCs, sampled around atezolizumab (anti-PD-L1) treatment.

The CDR3 region is CASSRPGGTEAFF. The CDR3 DNA sequence: TGCGCCAGCAGCCGGCCCGGGGGCACTGAAGCTTTCTTT. The rearrangement joins TRBV5-1 to TRBJ1-1; possibly TRBD1 for D (5 bases). The V and J ends lost 4 bases and 4 bases respectively, with 11 bases between them. Germline-derived CDR1 and CDR2 are SGHRS and YFSETQ. This CDR3 is 13 amino acids long.